These 6 T cell receptor beta chains originate from one sample sequenced in a study of blood T cell repertoires in COVID-19 (dated by TCRdb to between 2020 and 2021). Libraries were made using the immunoSEQ multiplex PCR assay. Here the immuneACCESS table is served through TCRdb, limited to in-frame sequences with V and J called. Missing clones are a known gap in these copies; in checked studies unresolved V genes cover under half, and the rest lacks a known reason. This sample holds 470,000 or so clones; around 85% were observed only once. Together, the top ten hold roughly 3.1% of the sample. The sequencing sample was made of peripheral blood. Receptors were obtained from a human donor in a cohort sampled during active COVID-19.

V gene TRBV28 combines with J gene TRBJ2-1, with 10 positions matching TRBD1. The V and J ends lost 4 bases and 1 base, in that order; junction bases with no gene match: 13. The germline V gene encodes CDR1 MDHEN and CDR2 SYDVKM. This CDR3 has 19 amino acids. CDR3: CASSSRDRGEDGSYNEQFF. The CDR3 DNA reads as TGTGCCAGCAGTTCTCGGGACAGGGGTGAGGATGGGTCCTACAATGAGCAGTTCTTC.

There are a few counts of this clone. The rearrangement links TRBV5-1 to TRBJ1-1; a weak D match, TRBD1 (5 bases). Germline values: CDR1 SGHRS, CDR2 YFSETQ. CDR3 length: 13 residues. V lost 2 bases, J lost 3 bases, and 8 bases lay in between. In DNA form, the CDR3 reads TGCGCCAGCAGCTTAGGGGCCCACACTGAAGCTTTCTTT. Amino acid sequence: CASSLGAHTEAFF.

This chain links TRBV7-8 with TRBJ2-1; no clear D. Looked up from germline, CDR1 is SGHVS and CDR2 is FQNEAQ. This CDR3 comprises 13 residues. V was shortened by 5 bases and J by 4 bases, with 9 bases between the two germline ends. In DNA, the CDR3 is TGTGCCAGCAGCCATCGGGTATACAATGAGCAGTTCTTC. Encoded protein: CASSHRVYNEQFF.

The count of this clone is one. The CDR3 sequence: CASSLDQDYGYTF. As DNA, the CDR3 is TGCGCCAGCAGCTTGGACCAGGACTATGGCTACACCTTC. This rearrangement joins TRBV5-1 to TRBJ1-2; D gene uncertain. Germline CDR1 SGHRS, CDR2 YFSETQ. V lost 0 bases to trimming and J lost 3 bases, with 6 bases between them. CDR3 length: 13 amino acids.

V and J are TRBV27 and TRBJ1-5, with 9 bases fitting TRBD1. After removal of 6 bases from V and 1 base from J, the junction contained 4 bases not matched to a gene. Per the germline V gene, CDR1 is MNHEY and CDR2 is SMNVEV (reference sequence). The length of the CDR3 is 15 residues. Here the CDR3 reads CASSPTGGSNQPQHF. CDR3 nucleotide sequence: TGTGCCAGCAGCCCGACAGGGGGAAGCAATCAGCCCCAGCATTTT.

The gene calls are TRBV5-8 and TRBJ2-7; D uncertain. This CDR3 region has 14 residues. The ends were cut back, 2 bases at V and 6 bases at J, with 15 bases in the middle. Germline lookup yields CDR1 SGHTS and CDR2 YDEGEE. This CDR3 is CASSFPSVIREQYF. The DNA of the CDR3 is TGTGCCAGCAGCTTTCCAAGCGTCATTCGCGAGCAGTACTTC.